The 32 T cell receptor beta chains below were found in one sample sequenced in a study of T-cell reconstitution after alpha-beta-depleted transplantation in children. TCRbeta library preparation incorporated unique molecular identifiers. TCRdb independently ran MiXCR on the PCR reads; one entry per CDR3 protein. Among 120,000 or so distinct CDR3 sequences listed, more than 20% were seen once. The sequenced sample was PBMCs, mostly from graft donor cells, obtained 180 days after TCRalphabeta/CD19-depleted stem cell transplant. The source is a male patient between 2 and 15 years old who had a stem cell transplant for chronic granulomatous disease, so the T cells may come from the graft donor.

On this clonotype: Being one base from a much bigger clone, this may be a read error. The genes are TRBV7-3 and TRBJ2-6; TRBD1 is a possible D gene (5 bases). Germline V lookup: CDR1 SGHTA, CDR2 FQGTGA. The length of the CDR3 is 17 residues. Written as DNA, the CDR3 is TGTGCCAGCAGTCCCCTCTCAGGGATCTCTGGGGCCAACGGCCTGACTTTC. This codes for CASSPLSGISGANGLTF. Variable domain in full (rest from reference TRBV7-3 and TRBJ2-6): GAGVSQTPSNKVTEKGKYVELRCDPISGHTALYWYRQSLGQGPEFLIYFQGTGAADDSGLPNDRFFAVRPEGSVSTLKIQRTERGDSAVYLCASSPLSGISGANGLTFGAGSRLTVL.

There are many counts of this clonotype. The gene calls are TRBV5-6 and TRBJ2-1; 7 nucleotides align to TRBD1. The germline V gene has CDR1 SGHDT and CDR2 YYEEEE. The CDR3 loop spans 17 amino acids. Trimming at V came to 4 bases and at J to 4 bases, leaving 14 bases not matched to a gene. In DNA form, the CDR3 reads TGTGCCAGCAGCCCGCTCAAGAGGGGGCGAGGATACAATGAGCAGTTCTTC. Protein product: CASSPLKRGRGYNEQFF.

This clonotype was observed a handful of times. CDR3 region: CASSPPLAGGNYNEQFF. The DNA for the CDR3 is TGTGCCAGCTCACCACCCTTAGCGGGAGGAAACTACAATGAGCAGTTCTTC. The rearrangement links TRBV18 to TRBJ2-1, with 10 bases fitting TRBD2. The ends lost 0 bases at V and 3 bases at J; junction bases unmatched: 5. This CDR3 region has 17 residues. CDR1 KGHSH and CDR2 LQKENI come from the germline V gene.

V gene TRBV3-1 combines with J gene TRBJ2-1; 8 bases fit TRBD2. This CDR3 has 19 residues. Germline-derived CDR1 and CDR2 are LGHDT and YNNKEL (reference sequence). V was pared by 8 bases and J by 6 bases, with 24 bases of the junction left unmatched. Here the CDR3 DNA reads TGTGCCAGCTATCCAGCGCGCGGGACCGGGACTAGGGGGATCAATGAGCAGTTCTTC. Its translation is CASYPARGTGTRGINEQFF.

The chain recombines TRBV12-3 or TRBV12-4 with TRBJ1-6; TRBD1 matches 8 bases. V lost 8 bases and J lost 7; bases outside the gene matches: 7. The CDR3 has 14 amino acids. The CDR3 spells CASGMDRANSPLHF. As DNA, the CDR3 is TGTGCCAGCGGGATGGACAGGGCAAATTCACCCCTCCACTTT.

The V gene is TRBV28, the J gene TRBJ2-7; the D is unclear. The CDR3 extends over 12 amino acids. The V end was cut by 8 bases, the J end by 0 bases, with 8 bases between. Germline CDR1 and CDR2: MDHEN and SYDVKM. The CDR3 sequence: CASEDPSYEQYF. The CDR3 DNA sequence: TGTGCCAGCGAGGACCCCTCCTACGAGCAGTACTTC.

There are many counts of this clonotype. The genes are TRBV7-3 and TRBJ2-5; D perhaps matches TRBD1 (6 bases). This CDR3 contains 14 residues. Germline V lookup: CDR1 SGHTA, CDR2 FQGTGA. The V end lost 4 bases, the J end lost 2 bases, and 11 bases lay between the germline ends. The CDR3 nucleotides read TGTGCCAGCAGCTCCGGGACACAACAAGAGACCCAGTACTTC. Amino acids: CASSSGTQQETQYF. Full variable domain (missing parts from reference TRBV7-3 and TRBJ2-5): GAGVSQTPSNKVTEKGKYVELRCDPISGHTALYWYRQSLGQGPEFLIYFQGTGAADDSGLPNDRFFAVRPEGSVSTLKIQRTERGDSAVYLCASSSGTQQETQYFGPGTRLLVL.

The sample holds many counts of this clonotype. V usage is TRBV20-1 and J usage is TRBJ2-2, with a possible D match to TRBD2 (6 bases). CDR3 length: 15 amino acids. Germline V gene sequence: CDR1 DFQATT, CDR2 SNEGSKA (reference sequence). With 5 bases removed from V and 7 bases from J, the gap between germline ends came to 20 bases. In DNA form, the CDR3 reads TGCAGTGCTCGCTTAGCGGAGAGGTGGTACGGGGAGCTGTTTTTT. As protein: CSARLAERWYGELFF.

This clonotype was observed many times. This chain connects TRBV27 to TRBJ1-6; weak D call: TRBD1 (6 bases). Per the germline V gene, CDR1 is MNHEY and CDR2 is SMNVEV (reference sequence). V lost 1 base to trimming and J lost 5 bases, with 9 bases between them. The CDR3 loop spans 15 amino acids. For the CDR3, the DNA is TGTGCCAGCAGTTTATACGACAGGAATAATTCACCCCTCCACTTT. Encoded protein: CASSLYDRNNSPLHF.

A few counts support this clonotype. The chain recombines TRBV5-6 with TRBJ2-3; 9 bases fit TRBD1. J was trimmed by 5 bases and V by 4 bases; bases with no gene match: 8. Per germline, CDR1 SGHDT and CDR2 YYEEEE. The CDR3 contains 15 residues. This CDR3 reads CASSPPGTGLDTQYF. CDR3 bases: TGTGCCAGCAGCCCACCCGGGACAGGGTTAGATACGCAGTATTTT.

J is TRBJ2-1 and V is TRBV7-8; TRBD2 is a possible D gene (6 bases). Germline V CDR1 and CDR2: SGHVS, FQNEAQ. V was clipped by 4 bases and J by 2 bases, with 6 bases between them. This CDR3 has 13 residues. The CDR3 spells CASSSGAYNEQFF. The CDR3 DNA reads as TGTGCCAGCAGCTCGGGGGCCTACAATGAGCAGTTCTTC.

This clonotype occurred many times. The rearrangement joins TRBV12-3 or TRBV12-4 to TRBJ1-6; D uncertain. V lost 5 bases and J 6 bases, leaving 11 bases between the germline ends. This CDR3 region has 14 residues. The CDR3 is CASSMNGGNSPLHF. The CDR3 DNA reads TGTGCCAGCAGTATGAACGGCGGTAATTCACCCCTCCACTTT.

This clonotype was observed a handful of times. J is TRBJ2-7 and V is TRBV7-2; 10 bases match TRBD2. Germline V CDR1 and CDR2: SGHTA, FQGNSA. The CDR3 spans 17 residues. With V trimmed by 5 bases and J by 6 bases, 16 bases remained unmatched. The CDR3 is CASSRLASGSLNAEQYF. The CDR3 bases are TGTGCCAGCAGCCGGTTAGCTAGCGGGAGTCTGAACGCCGAGCAGTACTTC.

This clonotype was recorded at least ten times. The chain combines TRBV5-1 with TRBJ2-7, with 7 bases that match TRBD1. With V trimmed by 1 base and J by 1 base, 14 bases remained unmatched. The CDR3 totals 18 residues. Germline V gene sequence: CDR1 SGHRS, CDR2 YFSETQ. This CDR3 is CASSLRLLGQDPSYEQYF. DNA for the CDR3: TGCGCCAGCAGCTTGAGGCTGCTCGGACAGGACCCTTCCTACGAGCAGTACTTC.

The V call is TRBV12-3 or TRBV12-4, the J call TRBJ2-7; TRBD2 aligns across 12 bases. Trimming removed 1 base from V and 3 bases from J; junction bases left unmatched: 4. The CDR3 consists of 16 residues. The CDR3 loop is CASSLGLAGGFYEQYF. DNA for the CDR3: TGTGCCAGCAGTTTAGGGCTAGCGGGAGGGTTCTACGAGCAGTACTTC.

This clonotype was seen only a few times. The genes are TRBV15 and TRBJ2-1; a possible D gene is TRBD1 (5 bases). V gave up 3 bases and J gave up 4 bases, with 10 bases separating them. There are 14 residues in the CDR3. Germline CDR1 and CDR2: LNHNV and YYDKDF (reference sequence). The CDR3: CATSRSGLYNEQFF. The CDR3 coding sequence is TGTGCCACCAGCAGGTCAGGGCTTTACAATGAGCAGTTCTTC.

The chain is built from TRBV9 and TRBJ2-2; D is possibly TRBD1 (7 bases). Germline-derived CDR1 and CDR2 are SGDLS and YYNGEE. V gave up 2 bases and J gave up 3 bases, with 17 bases separating them. The CDR3 runs to 17 residues. Written as DNA, the CDR3 is TGTGCCAGCAGCGTCCCCCGAGACAGGGAGGACACCGGGGAGCTGTTTTTT. It codes for CASSVPRDREDTGELFF.

The chain combines TRBV7-2 with TRBJ2-2, with D unclear. The germline CDR1 and CDR2 sequences are SGHTA and FQGNSA. The CDR3 sequence is 14 residues long. V shed 6 bases and J shed 0 bases, with 8 bases lying between them. The CDR3 DNA follows: TGTGCCAGCAGGTACCCCGCGAACACCGGGGAGCTGTTTTTT. It encodes CASRYPANTGELFF.

This clonotype was found a few times. This sequence joins TRBV29-1 and TRBJ1-2; D is uncertain. Germline-derived CDR1 and CDR2 are SQVTM and ANQGSEA. This CDR3 is built from 11 residues. Trimming left V 2 bases short and J 4 bases short, with 5 bases between. In nucleotides, the CDR3 is TGCAGCGTTGAACAGGTCTATGGCTACACCTTC. It is translated as CSVEQVYGYTF. The complete variable domain, with remaining parts taken from reference TRBV29-1 and TRBJ1-2, reads SAVISQKPSRDICQRGTSLTIQCQVDSQVTMMFWYRQQPGQSLTLIATANQGSEATYESGFVIDKFPISRPNLTFSTLTVSNMSPEDSSIYLCSVEQVYGYTFGSGTRLTVV.

This clonotype was observed a handful of times. The CDR3 region is CASSYAQGSYEQYF. The CDR3 DNA follows: TGTGCCAGCAGTTACGCACAGGGGAGTTACGAGCAGTACTTC. This chain connects TRBV6-5 to TRBJ2-7; the match to TRBD1 covers 7 bases. The CDR3 consists of 14 residues. Germline V gene sequence: CDR1 MNHEY, CDR2 SVGAGI. V shed 2 bases, J shed 4 bases, and the junction held 5 bases outside the gene matches.

This clonotype showed up many times. The V gene is TRBV29-1, the J gene TRBJ2-7; 8 nucleotides match TRBD1. Germline trimming cut 5 bases from V and 4 bases from J; bases unmatched to any gene: 4. Germline V gives CDR1 SQVTM, CDR2 ANQGSEA. The CDR3 contains 12 residues. The CDR3 sequence is CSVRTGTYEQYF. The DNA for the CDR3 is TGCAGCGTTCGGACAGGGACATACGAGCAGTACTTC.

A few counts support this clonotype. This chain links TRBV19 with TRBJ2-3, with 13 bases aligning to TRBD2. V gave up 8 bases and J gave up 4 bases; unmatched junction bases: 3. The germline V gene has CDR1 LNHDA and CDR2 SQIVND (reference sequence). CDR3 size: 14 residues. CDR3 in DNA: TGTGCCAGTCGGACTAGCGGGGGCCCAGATACGCAGTATTTT. This encodes CASRTSGGPDTQYF.

This clonotype has a count of ten or more. The chain has TRBV11-2 and TRBJ2-3, with 8 bases aligning to TRBD1. CDR1 SGHAT and CDR2 FQNNGV come from the germline V gene. J gave up 5 bases and V 2 bases, and 6 bases lay outside the gene matches. The length of the CDR3 is 15 residues. For the CDR3, the DNA is TGTGCCAGCAGCTTATCGGACAGGGCAGAAGATACGCAGTATTTT. It specifies CASSLSDRAEDTQYF.

This clonotype has a handful of counts. The rearrangement uses TRBV12-3 or TRBV12-4 and TRBJ2-3; no firm D call. The CDR3 spans 14 residues. The V gene lost 7 bases and the J gene lost 5 bases, with 16 bases spanning the gap. DNA of the CDR3: TGTGCCAGCAATTTCGGGCTCATGGGAGATACGCAGTATTTT. Encoded protein: CASNFGLMGDTQYF.

V and J are TRBV28 and TRBJ2-1; D may be TRBD2 (5 bases). Germline loops: CDR1 MDHEN, CDR2 SYDVKM. The CDR3 has 17 amino acids. Trimming pared 3 bases from V and 7 bases from J, leaving 22 bases between. CDR3 amino acids: CASSFVGRGGFQNEQFF. Written as DNA, the CDR3 is TGTGCCAGCAGTTTTGTGGGGAGAGGTGGTTTCCAAAATGAGCAGTTCTTC.

The chain couples TRBV6-2 or TRBV6-3 to TRBJ2-1; unclear D gene. Trimming stripped 0 bases from V and 9 bases from J, with 6 bases between. The germline V gene has CDR1 MNHEY and CDR2 SVGEGT. This CDR3 has 12 amino acids. The CDR3 nucleotides are TGTGCCAGCAGTTACTCTCCGGGTGAGCAGTTCTTC. Encoded protein: CASSYSPGEQFF.

This clonotype was detected many times. V usage is TRBV29-1 and J usage is TRBJ2-5, with 11 bases aligning to TRBD2. Germline trimming cut 4 bases from V and 9 bases from J; bases unmatched to any gene: 7. Germline CDR1 reads SQVTM; CDR2 reads ANQGSEA. The CDR3 loop spans 13 amino acids. The CDR3 here is CSVVTSGTVAQYF. The CDR3 DNA follows: TGCAGCGTTGTGACTAGCGGGACCGTGGCCCAGTACTTC.

This clonotype was seen at least ten times. The rearrangement joins TRBV20-1 to TRBJ2-1; 9 bases align to TRBD2. V lost 0 bases and J lost 5; bases outside the gene matches: 8. Germline V gene lookup returns CDR1 DFQATT and CDR2 SNEGSKA (reference sequence). This CDR3 region has 16 residues. The CDR3 here is CSARDPRASGDNEQFF. For the CDR3, the DNA is TGCAGTGCTAGAGATCCCCGGGCTAGCGGGGACAATGAGCAGTTCTTC.

The V gene is TRBV20-1, the J gene TRBJ2-1, with D unresolved. The V end was cut by 4 bases, the J end by 13 bases, with 14 bases between. The CDR3 is 11 residues long. Germline V gives CDR1 DFQATT, CDR2 SNEGSKA (reference sequence). CDR3 coding DNA: TGCAGTGCTACCAGGAGTGCTGAACAGTTCTTC. Protein sequence: CSATRSAEQFF.

This clonotype has at least ten counts. V gene TRBV18 combines with J gene TRBJ1-1, with D unclear. Germline CDR1 KGHSH, CDR2 LQKENI. V was cut by 0 bases and J by 5 bases, with 4 bases left in between. The CDR3 totals 12 residues. The chain's CDR3 is CASSPPGTEAFF. DNA for the CDR3: TGTGCCAGCTCACCACCTGGGACTGAAGCTTTCTTT.

The genes are TRBV5-4 and TRBJ2-1; D may be TRBD1 (6 bases). The germline V and J ends were trimmed by 3 bases and 0 bases, with 10 bases remaining between them. CDR3 length equals 15 residues. Germline V gene sequence: CDR1 SGHNT, CDR2 YYREEE (reference sequence). The CDR3 loop is CASSSGQSSYNEQFF. CDR3 bases: TGTGCCAGCAGCTCCGGACAGAGCTCCTACAATGAGCAGTTCTTC.

J is TRBJ2-1 and V is TRBV20-1; 8 nucleotides line up with TRBD2. Germline CDR1 is DFQATT and CDR2 is SNEGSKA (reference sequence). The V segment lost 2 bases and the J segment 4 bases; nucleotides outside the gene matches: 10. CDR3 length: 16 amino acids. The CDR3 protein is CSARTPGTSSYNEQFF. In DNA form, the CDR3 reads TGCAGTGCTAGAACCCCCGGGACTAGTTCGTACAATGAGCAGTTCTTC.